The 18 T cell receptor beta chains presented below share a single source sample, sequenced in a study of cytotoxic CD8 clonotypes in ibrutinib-treated CLL. The table came from immunoSEQ multiplex PCR; TCRdb's copy has only in-frame clones and leaves some out. The table includes under 40,000 clones, about half detected once. The input for sequencing was PBMCs, taken before ibrutinib treatment. The receptors were gathered from a human donor with chronic lymphocytic leukemia.

This chain joins TRBV6-5 and TRBJ1-2; possible D gene TRBD1, 6 bases. Germline lookup yields CDR1 MNHEY and CDR2 SVGAGI. CDR3 size: 16 residues. The ends were cut back, 0 bases at V and 2 bases at J, with 13 bases in the middle. The CDR3 is CASSYSPTRGNYGYTF. CDR3 sequence (DNA): TGTGCCAGCAGTTACTCTCCTACCAGGGGAAACTATGGCTACACCTTC.

V is TRBV7-9 and J is TRBJ2-7, with unresolved D. Per the germline V gene, CDR1 is SEHNR and CDR2 is FQNEAQ (reference sequence). Trimming stripped 3 bases from V and 2 bases from J, with 11 bases between. The length of the CDR3 is 14 residues. The CDR3 DNA reads TGTGCCAGCAGCTTGGATCTAGAGCCCTACGAGCAGTACTTC. Translated: CASSLDLEPYEQYF.

V usage is TRBV7-9 and J usage is TRBJ1-5; D uncertain. The CDR3 sequence is 12 residues long. Germline V gene lookup returns CDR1 SEHNR and CDR2 FQNEAQ (reference sequence). V was cut by 2 bases and J by 6 bases, with 5 bases left in between. The chain's CDR3 is CASSLSSQPQHF. CDR3 coding DNA: TGTGCCAGCAGCTTATCGAGTCAGCCCCAGCATTTT.

CDR3 DNA sequence: TGTGCCAGCAGACTACAGGGGAGGTCCTACAATGAGCAGTTCTTC. This encodes CASRLQGRSYNEQFF. This chain connects TRBV27 to TRBJ2-1; tentatively, D is TRBD1 (7 bases). The CDR3 is 15 residues long. Trimming removed 6 bases at V and 1 base at J, with 13 bases between. CDR1 and CDR2 (germline): MNHEY, SMNVEV (reference sequence).

The CDR3 region is CASSSGQGGQTQYF. In DNA form, the CDR3 reads TGCGCCAGCAGCTCGGGACAGGGAGGCCAGACCCAGTACTTC. The chain links TRBV5-1 to TRBJ2-5, with 9 bases matching TRBD1. The CDR3 loop spans 14 amino acids. Germline assignment: CDR1 SGHRS and CDR2 YFSETQ. The V gene end was trimmed by 3 bases and the J gene end by 6 bases; junction bases not matched to a gene: 6. The full variable domain, with the rest looked up from reference TRBV5-1 and TRBJ2-5, is KAGVTQTPRYLIKTRGQQVTLSCSPISGHRSVSWYQQTPGQGLQFLFEYFSETQRNKGNFPGRFSGRQFSNSRSEMNVSTLELGDSALYLCASSSGQGGQTQYFGPGTRLLVL.

V is TRBV5-1 and J is TRBJ2-7; tentative D call: TRBD2 (5 bases). The germline V and J ends were trimmed by 3 bases and 4 bases, with 11 bases remaining between them. The CDR3 has 13 amino acids. From germline, CDR1 is SGHRS and CDR2 YFSETQ. The CDR3 sequence is CASSSGSGYEQYF. In nucleotides, the CDR3 is TGCGCCAGCAGCTCGGGGTCTGGGTACGAGCAGTACTTC.

The chain joins TRBV7-9 to TRBJ1-6; the match to TRBD1 covers 8 bases. J was trimmed by 7 bases and V by 2 bases; bases with no gene match: 4. This CDR3 is 15 amino acids long. Germline CDR1 is SEHNR and CDR2 is FQNEAQ (reference sequence). The CDR3 sequence: CASSLRTGRNSPLHF. CDR3 nucleotide sequence: TGTGCCAGCAGCTTAAGGACAGGGAGGAATTCACCCCTCCACTTT.

The chain links TRBV19 to TRBJ1-2, with 7 bases identical to TRBD1. J gave up 4 bases and V 5 bases, and 7 bases lay outside the gene matches. CDR1 and CDR2 from the germline V gene are LNHDA and SQIVND (reference sequence). This CDR3 has 14 amino acids. The CDR3, as DNA: TGTGCCAGTAGTGTTAACCGGGACAGCTATGGCTACACCTTC. This codes for CASSVNRDSYGYTF.

The J gene is TRBJ2-5, the V gene TRBV7-3; no reliable D call. Looked up from germline, CDR1 is SGHTA and CDR2 is FQGTGA. Trimming took 6 bases from V and 5 from J, leaving 10 bases between them. The CDR3 runs to 12 residues. The CDR3 coding sequence is TGTGCCAGCAGTCCTACGCGGGAGACCCAGTACTTC. This translates into CASSPTRETQYF.

The chain has TRBV5-6 and TRBJ1-2; D not certain. The germline V gene has CDR1 SGHDT and CDR2 YYEEEE. The CDR3 sequence is 14 residues long. Trimming pared 0 bases from V and 6 bases from J, leaving 12 bases between. CDR3 coding DNA: TGTGCCAGCAGCTTGGATCGTCGTGTTCATGGCTACACCTTC. This translates into CASSLDRRVHGYTF.

The chain employs TRBV2 and TRBJ2-5; TRBD2 aligns across 7 bases. Germline loops: CDR1 SNHLY, CDR2 FYNNEI. The CDR3 loop spans 15 amino acids. V gave up 10 bases and J gave up 0 bases; unmatched junction bases: 11. CDR3: CATGGQRGYQETQYF. The CDR3 nucleotides read TGTGCCACGGGAGGCCAGCGGGGATACCAAGAGACCCAGTACTTC. The full variable domain, rest sourced from reference TRBV2 and TRBJ2-5, is EPEVTQTPSHQVTQMGQEVILRCVPISNHLYFYWYRQILGQKVEFLVSFYNNEISEKSEIFDDQFSVERPDGSNFTLKIRSTKLEDSAMYFCATGGQRGYQETQYFGPGTRLLVL.

The gene calls are TRBV6-5 and TRBJ1-1; D is uncertain. V was cut by 8 bases and J by 3 bases, with 16 bases left in between. Germline-derived CDR1 and CDR2 are MNHEY and SVGAGI. The CDR3 has 14 amino acids. In DNA, the CDR3 is TGTGCCAGCGGGCTCGACCCTCGGGACACTGAAGCTTTCTTT. It specifies CASGLDPRDTEAFF.

V is TRBV7-8 and J is TRBJ2-1; D is ambiguous. The V and J ends lost 2 bases and 8 bases respectively, with 16 bases between them. This CDR3 contains 15 residues. CDR1 is SGHVS and CDR2 is FQNEAQ in the germline V gene. CDR3 coding DNA: TGTGCCAGCAGCTTATGGGGATTCCAGTCCTATGAGCAGTTCTTC. It yields the protein CASSLWGFQSYEQFF.

In this sample, this clone turned up a few times. The gene calls are TRBV2 and TRBJ1-5, with D unresolved. V dropped 3 bases and J dropped 1 base, with 10 bases sitting between them. The CDR3 sequence is 15 residues long. Germline assignment: CDR1 SNHLY and CDR2 FYNNEI. DNA for the CDR3: TGTGCCAGCAGTGAGTCGGTGGAAAGCAATCAGCCCCAGCATTTT. Amino acid sequence: CASSESVESNQPQHF. The entire variable domain, with the rest obtained from reference TRBV2 and TRBJ1-5, is as follows: EPEVTQTPSHQVTQMGQEVILRCVPISNHLYFYWYRQILGQKVEFLVSFYNNEISEKSEIFDDQFSVERPDGSNFTLKIRSTKLEDSAMYFCASSESVESNQPQHFGDGTRLSIL.

This clone occurred many times. This chain uses TRBV9 with TRBJ1-1, with D uncertain. The CDR3 loop spans 12 amino acids. Trimming removed 4 bases from V and 3 bases from J, with 7 bases in between. Germline CDR1 reads SGDLS; CDR2 reads YYNGEE. The CDR3 sequence is CASSPEDTEAFF. The CDR3 coding sequence is TGTGCCAGCAGCCCTGAGGACACTGAAGCTTTCTTT.

This clone was recorded a few times. The chain is built from TRBV6-5 and TRBJ1-4; the match to TRBD1 covers 7 bases. The CDR3 has 14 amino acids. Germline V gene data show CDR1 as MNHEY and CDR2 as SVGAGI. After removal of 5 bases from V and 4 bases from J, the junction contained 4 bases not matched to a gene. This CDR3 reads CASSTTGINEKLFF. DNA of the CDR3: TGTGCCAGCAGTACGACAGGGATTAATGAAAAACTGTTTTTT.

V gene TRBV7-3 combines with J gene TRBJ2-1; no reliable D call. CDR1 and CDR2 (germline): SGHTA, FQGTGA. This CDR3 comprises 13 residues. The V end was cut by 2 bases, the J end by 7 bases, with 9 bases between. The CDR3: CASSLSPLNEQFF. The CDR3 region has the DNA TGTGCCAGCAGCTTATCCCCCCTGAATGAGCAGTTCTTC.

The J gene is TRBJ2-7, the V gene TRBV6-5; 10 bases line up with TRBD1. V was clipped by 6 bases and J by 4 bases; unmatched bases: 9. This CDR3 is 15 amino acids long. Looked up from germline, CDR1 is MNHEY and CDR2 is SVGAGI. Here the CDR3 DNA reads TGTGCCAGCAGATCAAGCCGGGACAGGGGTTACGAGCAGTACTTC. It specifies CASRSSRDRGYEQYF.